Below, 11 T cell receptor beta chains from the same sample are listed, as sequenced in a study of OX40 agonist ivuxolimab in advanced cancers. Clones were read by immunoSEQ multiplex PCR, and TCRdb kept only the in-frame ones, dropping some. The data hold 70,000 or so clones, with about 85% observed a single time. This specimen was CD4+ or CD8+ T cells sorted from blood, taken in a trial of the OX40 agonist ivuxolimab. The receptor set was obtained from an adult with an advanced solid tumor such as melanoma, head and neck, liver or kidney cancer.

V and J are TRBV19 and TRBJ1-1, with D possibly TRBD1 on 5 matching bases. Germline V gene lookup returns CDR1 LNHDA and CDR2 SQIVND (reference sequence). Trimming removed 7 bases at V and 0 bases at J, with 9 bases between. CDR3 size: 13 residues. CDR3 residues: CASIGAVNTEAFF. DNA of the CDR3: TGTGCCAGTATTGGGGCAGTGAACACTGAAGCTTTCTTT.

The chain couples TRBV19 to TRBJ2-5; TRBD1 matches at 8 bases. The J call may be mistaken, given a closer DNA end match to TRBJ2-7. Germline CDR1 is LNHDA and CDR2 is SQIVND (reference sequence). The CDR3 loop spans 14 amino acids. The CDR3 is CASSIKQGGYEQYF. CDR3 bases: TGTGCCAGTAGTATAAAACAGGGGGGCTACGAGCAGTACTTC.

The chain is built from TRBV28 and TRBJ1-5, with 12 bases that match TRBD1. CDR1 is MDHEN, CDR2 SYDVKM, per germline. The junction had 9 bases not matched to a gene; V was cut back by 6 bases and J by 0 bases. This CDR3 is built from 18 residues. The CDR3 DNA sequence: TGTGCCAGCAGGACTGGGACAGGGGGCTTTCTTAGCAATCAGCCCCAGCATTTT. Its protein product is CASRTGTGGFLSNQPQHF.

J is TRBJ2-5 and V is TRBV6-5; D unclear. V gave up 4 bases and J gave up 1 base, with 4 bases separating them. Germline-derived CDR1 and CDR2 are MNHEY and SVGAGI. CDR3 length: 12 amino acids. CDR3 coding DNA: TGTGCCAGCAGTTTGGGCCAAGAGACCCAGTACTTC. As protein: CASSLGQETQYF.

The rearrangement uses TRBV4-1 and TRBJ2-3; TRBD2 matches 16 bases. Germline CDR1 MGHRA, CDR2 YSYEKL. Trimming at V came to 3 bases and at J to 5 bases, leaving 2 bases not matched to a gene. The CDR3 runs to 16 residues. The CDR3 DNA follows: TGCGCCAGCAGCCAGGGACTAGCGGGAGGGCAAGATACGCAGTATTTT. Protein product: CASSQGLAGGQDTQYF.

The chain links TRBV19 to TRBJ2-1, with D possibly TRBD2 on 6 matching bases. Trimming took off 5 bases at V and 4 bases at J, with 12 bases between the two ends. The CDR3 totals 14 residues. CDR1 and CDR2 (germline): LNHDA, SQIVND (reference sequence). CDR3 sequence (DNA): TGTGCCAGTAGTTCTAGCGCGGATTACAATGAGCAGTTCTTC. The encoded protein is CASSSSADYNEQFF.

The rearrangement uses TRBV5-4 and TRBJ2-1; 9 bases are shared with TRBD2. V trimming: 0 bases; J trimming: 7 bases; junction bases outside the gene matches: 11. CDR3 size: 17 residues. The germline V gene has CDR1 SGHNT and CDR2 YYREEE (reference sequence). CDR3 sequence reads: CASSLGGGRGLRNEQFF. DNA for the CDR3: TGTGCCAGCAGCTTGGGTGGCGGGAGGGGTCTTAGGAATGAGCAGTTCTTC.

V and J are TRBV19 and TRBJ2-1; D perhaps matches TRBD2 (7 bases). V was shortened by 7 bases and J by 7 bases, with 23 bases between the two germline ends. The CDR3 covers 16 residues. CDR1 and CDR2 from the germline V gene are LNHDA and SQIVND (reference sequence). DNA of the CDR3: TGTGCCAGTAAGGGGGGGTGGGCTAGCGAATCGAATGAGCAGTTCTTC. It yields the protein CASKGGWASESNEQFF.

The chain has TRBV28 and TRBJ1-2, with D hard to call. Germline V gene lookup returns CDR1 MDHEN and CDR2 SYDVKM. Between the trimmed V and J ends, which lost 1 base and 7 bases, there was a span of 16 bases. This CDR3 comprises 15 residues. The CDR3 DNA reads as TGTGCCAGCAGTTTATCCTACGGCCTTCCCGTTGGCTACACCTTC. Protein product: CASSLSYGLPVGYTF.

This sequence joins TRBV27 and TRBJ1-1; 9 bases are a match to TRBD1. V was pared by 4 bases and J by 5 bases, with 5 bases of the junction left unmatched. The CDR3 has 14 residues. Germline values: CDR1 MNHEY, CDR2 SMNVEV (reference sequence). The CDR3 bases are TGTGCCAGCAGTTCCCGACAGGGGGTTACTGAAGCTTTCTTT. As protein: CASSSRQGVTEAFF.

The chain uses TRBV5-1 and TRBJ2-5, with TRBD2 matching over 7 bases. The CDR3 has 16 residues. The trim removed 4 bases at V and 5 bases at J, leaving 14 bases unmatched. The germline V gene has CDR1 SGHRS and CDR2 YFSETQ. CDR3 nucleotide sequence: TGCGCCAGCAGCCCCTCGCATCCCGCGGGAGATGAGACCCAGTACTTC. This sequence encodes CASSPSHPAGDETQYF. The full variable domain, in which reference TRBV5-1 and TRBJ2-5 provide the parts outside the CDR3, is KAGVTQTPRYLIKTRGQQVTLSCSPISGHRSVSWYQQTPGQGLQFLFEYFSETQRNKGNFPGRFSGRQFSNSRSEMNVSTLELGDSALYLCASSPSHPAGDETQYFGPGTRLLVL.